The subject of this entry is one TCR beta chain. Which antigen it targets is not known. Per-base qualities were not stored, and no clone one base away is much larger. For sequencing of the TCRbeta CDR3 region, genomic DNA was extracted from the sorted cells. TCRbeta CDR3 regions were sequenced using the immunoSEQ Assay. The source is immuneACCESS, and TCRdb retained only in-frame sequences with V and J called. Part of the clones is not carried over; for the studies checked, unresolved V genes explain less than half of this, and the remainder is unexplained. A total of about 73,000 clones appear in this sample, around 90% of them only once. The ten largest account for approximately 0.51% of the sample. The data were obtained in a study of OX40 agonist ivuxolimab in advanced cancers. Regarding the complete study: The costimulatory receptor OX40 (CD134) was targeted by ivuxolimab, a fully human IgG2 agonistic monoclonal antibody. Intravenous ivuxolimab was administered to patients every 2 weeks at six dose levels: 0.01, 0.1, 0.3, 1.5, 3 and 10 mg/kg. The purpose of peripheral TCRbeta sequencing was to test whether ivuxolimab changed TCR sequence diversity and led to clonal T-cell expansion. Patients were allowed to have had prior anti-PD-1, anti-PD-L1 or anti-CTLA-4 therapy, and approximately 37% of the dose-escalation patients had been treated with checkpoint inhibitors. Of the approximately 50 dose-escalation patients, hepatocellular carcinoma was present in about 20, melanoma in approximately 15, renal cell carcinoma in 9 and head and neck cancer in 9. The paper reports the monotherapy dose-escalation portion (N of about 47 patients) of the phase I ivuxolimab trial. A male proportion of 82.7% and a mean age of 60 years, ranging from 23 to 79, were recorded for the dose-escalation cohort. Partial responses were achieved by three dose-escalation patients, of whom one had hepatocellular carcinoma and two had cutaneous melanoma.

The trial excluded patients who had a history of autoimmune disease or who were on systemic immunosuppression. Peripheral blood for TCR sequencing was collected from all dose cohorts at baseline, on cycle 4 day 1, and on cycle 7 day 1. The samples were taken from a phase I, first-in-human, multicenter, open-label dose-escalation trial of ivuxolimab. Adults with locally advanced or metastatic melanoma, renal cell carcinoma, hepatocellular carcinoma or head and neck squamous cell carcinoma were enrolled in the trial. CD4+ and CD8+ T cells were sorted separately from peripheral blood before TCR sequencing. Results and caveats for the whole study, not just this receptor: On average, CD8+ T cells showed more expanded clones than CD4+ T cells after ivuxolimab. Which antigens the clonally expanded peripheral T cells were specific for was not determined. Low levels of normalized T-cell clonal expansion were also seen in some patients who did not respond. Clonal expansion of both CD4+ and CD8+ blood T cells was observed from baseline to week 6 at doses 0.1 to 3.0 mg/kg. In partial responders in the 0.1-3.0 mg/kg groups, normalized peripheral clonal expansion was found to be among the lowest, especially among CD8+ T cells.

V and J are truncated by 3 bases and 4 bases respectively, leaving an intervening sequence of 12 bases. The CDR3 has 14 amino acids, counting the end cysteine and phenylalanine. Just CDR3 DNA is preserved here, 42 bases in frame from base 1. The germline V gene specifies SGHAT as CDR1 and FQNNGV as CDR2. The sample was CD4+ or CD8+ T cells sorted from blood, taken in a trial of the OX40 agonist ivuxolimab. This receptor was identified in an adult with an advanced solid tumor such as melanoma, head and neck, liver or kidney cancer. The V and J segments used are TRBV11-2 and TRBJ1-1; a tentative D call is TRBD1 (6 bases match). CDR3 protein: CASSFQGHGTEAFF. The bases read TGTGCCAGCAGCTTCCAGGGGCACGGCACTGAAGCTTTCTTT.